Below are 28 T cell receptor beta chains sequenced from a single sample in a study of metastatic and nonmetastatic thyroid tumors. Using MiXCR, TCRdb re-called clones from the PCR reads. The sample carries roughly 70,000 clones, 18% recorded once. Nobody among the patients had been given any treatment before thyroid surgery. The sample consisted of blood. The receptors derive from a female donor with papillary thyroid cancer or a benign thyroid nodule (not recorded which). Some clones in this sample may be carry-over from other donors' samples.

This clone has only a few counts. The V gene is TRBV5-4, the J gene TRBJ2-3, with D hard to call. Germline values: CDR1 SGHNT, CDR2 YYREEE (reference sequence). CDR3 length: 15 residues. Trimming took 2 bases from V and 0 from J, leaving 10 bases between them. Here the CDR3 DNA reads TGTGCCAGCAGCTTTAAAGGGTTTAGCACAGATACGCAGTATTTT. The encoded protein is CASSFKGFSTDTQYF.

Concerning this clone: A read error may be the cause here, since a much bigger clone is one base away. The same CDR3 arises from other DNA sequences in this sample as well. The chain joins TRBV2 to TRBJ2-5, with 14 bases identical to TRBD2. Germline CDR1 is SNHLY and CDR2 is FYNNEI. The CDR3 runs to 17 residues. The CDR3 spells CASSPGLAGVRGETQYF. Written as DNA, the CDR3 is TGTGCTAGTTCGCCGGGACTAGCGGGAGTTCGTGGGGAGACCCAGTACTTC.

V usage is TRBV15 and J usage is TRBJ1-1, with D perhaps matching TRBD1 (6 bases). Germline CDR1 LNHNV, CDR2 YYDKDF (reference sequence). The CDR3 covers 14 residues. Trimming shortened V by 3 bases and J by 5 bases, and 13 bases separated the two germline ends. CDR3 protein: CATSRWGAGTEAFF. The CDR3 nucleotides are TGTGCCACCAGCAGGTGGGGGGCAGGGACTGAAGCTTTCTTT.

On this clone: One junction end disagrees with the germline gene, perhaps due to a read error. This sample also contains other DNA sequences that code for the same CDR3. The V call is TRBV19, the J call TRBJ2-1; D unresolved. Per the germline V gene, CDR1 is LNHDA and CDR2 is SQIVND (reference sequence). The CDR3 length is 16 residues. CDR3: CASSILATISYNEQFF. CDR3 bases: TGTGCCAGCAGTATCCTCGCGACGATCTCCTACAATGAGCAGTTCTTC. Filled out from reference TRBV19 and TRBJ2-1, the complete variable domain reads DGGITQSPKYLFRKEGQNVTLSCEQNLNHDAMYWYRQDPGQGLRLIYYSQIVNDFQKGDIAEGYSVSREKKESFPLTVTSAQKNPTAFYLCASSILATISYNEQFFGPGTRLTVL.

The chain has TRBV6-1 and TRBJ1-1; 7 nucleotides line up with TRBD1. V was clipped by 7 bases and J by 4 bases; unmatched bases: 9. Per germline, CDR1 MNHNS and CDR2 SASEGT. CDR3 size: 14 residues. DNA of the CDR3: TGTGCCAGCATTGGGACAGCATTTGCCACTGAAGCTTTCTTT. This encodes CASIGTAFATEAFF.

This clone was counted ten times or more. The chain is built from TRBV9 and TRBJ2-1, with 9 bases fitting TRBD2. Per the germline V gene, CDR1 is SGDLS and CDR2 is YYNGEE. CDR3 length: 17 amino acids. V dropped 4 bases and J dropped 0; count of bases not matched to a gene: 8. CDR3 nucleotides: TGTGCCAGCAGCATTAGCGGGGGAACCATCTCCTACAATGAGCAGTTCTTC. Its protein product is CASSISGGTISYNEQFF.

Many counts were recorded for this clone. The genes are TRBV6-1 and TRBJ2-2; 7 bases agree with TRBD2. CDR1 is MNHNS, CDR2 SASEGT, per germline. The CDR3 consists of 13 residues. The CDR3 DNA reads as TGTGCTACTAGCGAAACGAACACCGGGGAGCTGTTTTTT. It specifies CATSETNTGELFF.

The sample holds many counts of this clone. The V and J genes are TRBV29-1 and TRBJ2-1, with D unresolved. Germline V gene lookup returns CDR1 SQVTM and CDR2 ANQGSEA. Trimming shortened V by 6 bases and J by 4 bases, and 13 bases separated the two germline ends. This CDR3 contains 13 residues. CDR3 in amino acids: CSVLGSEYNEQFF. CDR3 DNA: TGCAGCGTGTTAGGCAGCGAATACAATGAGCAGTTCTTC.

This clone was recorded at least ten times. The V call is TRBV27, the J call TRBJ2-6; 13 nucleotides align to TRBD2. V shed 6 bases and J 3 bases; nucleotides not matched to a gene: 8. From germline, CDR1 is MNHEY and CDR2 SMNVEV (reference sequence). The CDR3 totals 18 residues. CDR3 sequence reads: CASSLGLAGVDGANVLTF. The CDR3 DNA is TGTGCCAGCAGCCTCGGACTAGCGGGAGTGGATGGGGCCAACGTCCTGACTTTC.

This clone was recorded at least ten times. For the CDR3, the DNA is TGCGCCAGCAGCTTGGACAGAGAGTACACTGAAGCTTTCTTT. Amino acids: CASSLDREYTEAFF. The chain employs TRBV5-1 and TRBJ1-1; no clear D gene. Germline V lookup: CDR1 SGHRS, CDR2 YFSETQ. The germline V and J ends were trimmed by 0 bases and 3 bases, with 9 bases remaining between them. The CDR3 has 14 residues.

This clone showed up just a few times. This chain joins TRBV24-1 and TRBJ1-1, with a possible D match to TRBD1 (5 bases). The CDR3 sequence is 11 residues long. Trimming pared 9 bases from V and 5 bases from J, leaving 9 bases between. Germline assignment: CDR1 KGHDR and CDR2 SFDVKD. For the CDR3, the DNA is TGTGCCACCGTAGGGGAGACTGAAGCTTTCTTT. It specifies CATVGETEAFF.

This clone was observed many times. The CDR3 region is CASSRKSGDYNEQFF. CDR3 DNA sequence: TGTGCCAGCAGCCGAAAGAGCGGGGACTACAATGAGCAGTTCTTC. The gene calls are TRBV6-4 and TRBJ2-1; TRBD2 matches at 7 bases. The CDR3 has 15 amino acids. Germline V gene sequence: CDR1 MRHNA, CDR2 SNTAGT. J gave up 3 bases and V 6 bases, and 8 bases lay outside the gene matches.

Many counts were recorded for this clone. The chain combines TRBV7-3 with TRBJ2-1, with D unclear. Germline CDR1 reads SGHTA; CDR2 reads FQGTGA. Trimming shortened V by 3 bases and J by 8 bases, and 11 bases separated the two germline ends. The CDR3 extends over 13 amino acids. DNA of the CDR3: TGTGCCAGCAGCTTCGGCAGAAACGATGAGCAGTTCTTC. Translating gives CASSFGRNDEQFF. Combining the CDR3 with reference TRBV7-3 and TRBJ2-1 gives the whole variable domain GAGVSQTPSNKVTEKGKYVELRCDPISGHTALYWYRQSLGQGPEFLIYFQGTGAADDSGLPNDRFFAVRPEGSVSTLKIQRTERGDSAVYLCASSFGRNDEQFFGPGTRLTVL.

V usage is TRBV18 and J usage is TRBJ2-7; 7 bases are shared with TRBD1. Germline loops: CDR1 KGHSH, CDR2 LQKENI. CDR3 length: 13 residues. The V segment lost 6 bases and the J segment 3 bases; nucleotides outside the gene matches: 5. CDR3 DNA: TGTGCCAGCTCTCGACAGGGTCTCTACGAGCAGTACTTC. Translated, it gives CASSRQGLYEQYF.

This clone was seen just once. The chain carries TRBV30 and TRBJ2-7; 7 positions match TRBD2. Per germline, CDR1 GTSNPN and CDR2 SVGIG (reference sequence). The junction had 6 bases not matched to a gene; V was cut back by 0 bases and J by 4 bases. This CDR3 is built from 14 residues. In DNA form, the CDR3 reads TGTGCCTGGAGTGTCGGGGGGAAAGCATACGAGCAGTACTTC. Its translation is CAWSVGGKAYEQYF.

In its sample, this clone was seen many times. The chain couples TRBV20-1 to TRBJ2-1, with a tentative D call TRBD2 (5 bases). CDR1 and CDR2 from the germline V gene are DFQATT and SNEGSKA (reference sequence). This CDR3 is 14 amino acids long. Trimming pared 3 bases from V and 6 bases from J, leaving 15 bases between. The CDR3 region has the DNA TGCAGTGCTAGCGACCCAACTAGAGGCAATGAGCAGTTCTTC. As protein: CSASDPTRGNEQFF.

This clone was seen at least ten times. This sequence joins TRBV5-1 and TRBJ1-2, with 7 bases lining up with TRBD1. CDR1 is SGHRS, CDR2 YFSETQ, per germline. V lost 5 bases, J lost 4 bases, and 11 bases stayed unmatched. The CDR3 runs to 15 residues. The CDR3 reads CASSSAGGRGYGYTF. The CDR3 DNA follows: TGCGCCAGCAGTTCCGCAGGGGGACGGGGCTATGGCTACACCTTC.

There are many counts of this clone. V usage is TRBV30 and J usage is TRBJ2-7; D is perhaps TRBD1 (7 bases). The CDR3 is made up of 13 amino acids. Germline V gene lookup returns CDR1 GTSNPN and CDR2 SVGIG (reference sequence). V shed 0 bases and J shed 7 bases, with 13 bases lying between them. DNA of the CDR3: TGTGCCTGGAGTGTAGGGGGCGGAGGGGAGCAGTACTTC. Protein product: CAWSVGGGGEQYF.

This clone has at least ten counts. The rearrangement uses TRBV7-8 and TRBJ1-4, with D perhaps TRBD1 (6 bases). This CDR3 spans 14 amino acids. Trimming pared 3 bases from V and 4 bases from J, leaving 9 bases between. CDR1 is SGHVS, CDR2 FQNEAQ, per germline. CDR3 bases: TGTGCCAGCAGCTTTACAGGGAATAATGAAAAACTGTTTTTT. It yields the protein CASSFTGNNEKLFF.

This clone was seen ten or more times. The chain employs TRBV10-1 and TRBJ1-2; TRBD1 agrees at 10 bases. The CDR3 runs to 15 residues. V was clipped by 7 bases and J by 2 bases; unmatched bases: 7. The V gene's germline CDR1 is WNHNN and CDR2 SYGVQD (reference sequence). CDR3 protein: CASNDRGRENYGYTF. CDR3 bases: TGCGCCAGCAATGACAGGGGGCGCGAGAACTATGGCTACACCTTC.

V and J are TRBV30 and TRBJ1-5, with D possibly being TRBD1 (5 bases). The V end lost 2 bases, the J end lost 5 bases, and 10 bases lay between the germline ends. Germline lookup yields CDR1 GTSNPN and CDR2 SVGIG (reference sequence). The CDR3 is 13 amino acids. The CDR3 sequence: CAWSQGVDQPQHF. The DNA for the CDR3 is TGTGCCTGGAGTCAAGGGGTGGATCAGCCCCAGCATTTT.

Ten or more counts support this clone. The J gene is TRBJ2-5, the V gene TRBV16; D ambiguous. CDR1 and CDR2 (germline): KGHSY, FQNENV. The CDR3 has 14 amino acids. V dropped 0 bases and J dropped 4 bases, with 9 bases sitting between them. The CDR3 reads CASSQSRRSETQYF. CDR3 DNA sequence: TGTGCCAGCAGCCAATCGCGACGATCAGAGACCCAGTACTTC.

The genes are TRBV30 and TRBJ1-2; 8 nucleotides match TRBD1. This CDR3 has 14 residues. Germline V gene data show CDR1 as GTSNPN and CDR2 as SVGIG (reference sequence). CDR3 sequence: CVQSRGRGNYGYTF. CDR3 DNA sequence: TGTGTCCAGTCCAGGGGGCGGGGGAACTATGGCTACACCTTC.

The CDR3 bases are TGCAGTGCTAGGGCTACTAGCGGTTACAATGAGCAGTTCTTC. Its protein is CSARATSGYNEQFF. The gene calls are TRBV20-1 and TRBJ2-1, with TRBD2 identical over 8 bases. After removal of 3 bases from V and 4 bases from J, the junction contained 5 bases not matched to a gene. The CDR3 consists of 14 residues. Germline assignment: CDR1 DFQATT and CDR2 SNEGSKA (reference sequence).

This clone was recorded a few times. V gene TRBV19 combines with J gene TRBJ2-7; 8 bases agree with TRBD2. The CDR3 has 12 amino acids. CDR1 LNHDA and CDR2 SQIVND come from the germline V gene (reference sequence). J was trimmed by 3 bases and V by 8 bases; bases with no gene match: 3. The CDR3 is CASGTSFYEQYF. The DNA of the CDR3 is TGTGCCAGTGGGACTAGTTTCTACGAGCAGTACTTC.

This clone was recorded at least ten times. This chain connects TRBV2 to TRBJ1-1; no definite D call. This CDR3 contains 11 residues. Germline V CDR1 and CDR2: SNHLY, FYNNEI. The ends were cut back, 4 bases at V and 7 bases at J, with 7 bases in the middle. The CDR3: CASSGYSEAFF. CDR3 sequence (DNA): TGTGCCAGCAGTGGGTACAGTGAAGCTTTCTTT.

Ten or more counts support this clone. The chain is built from TRBV11-2 and TRBJ2-1; D gene unclear. V was cut by 2 bases and J by 10 bases, with 6 bases left in between. Germline V gene sequence: CDR1 SGHAT, CDR2 FQNNGV. The CDR3 extends over 11 amino acids. CDR3 sequence (DNA): TGTGCCAGCAGCTTAATAGACGAGCAGTTCTTC. Its protein is CASSLIDEQFF.

In its sample, this clone was seen many times. The rearrangement uses TRBV15 and TRBJ1-1; D remains ambiguous. Between the trimmed V and J ends, which lost 3 bases and 2 bases, there was a span of 13 bases. Germline V lookup: CDR1 LNHNV, CDR2 YYDKDF (reference sequence). This CDR3 is 15 amino acids long. The chain's CDR3 is CATSSERGVNTEAFF. DNA of the CDR3: TGTGCCACCAGCAGTGAACGTGGTGTCAACACTGAAGCTTTCTTT.